The text below deals with one TCR beta chain. Its antigen is unknown. The repertoire was sequenced with immunoSEQ multiplex PCR; TCRdb's copy has only in-frame clones and lacks some. This table holds approximately 410,000 clones, about 90% found once. Treatment denoted: 15 to 20 received Ad26.COV2.S at low or high dose, single or two shots; about 5 received placebo; per-sample allocation not given. On day 63 after the first injection, vaccine and placebo recipients gave samples. Donation came from an adult in Boston who was aged 18-55 years. These data come from a study of Ad26.COV2.S vaccination and SARS-CoV-2 variants. The wider study: Donor participated within the Ad26.COV2.S arm of the COV1001 trial. Study findings and constraints: Substantial breadth was reported for post-vaccination spike-specific CD8+ and CD4+ T cells.

Germline V lookup: CDR1 WSHSY, CDR2 SAAADI. V lost 0 bases, J lost 5 bases, and 3 bases stayed unmatched. The CDR3 spans 15 residues. Sequencing was performed on peripheral blood, taken in a trial of Ad26.COV2.S vaccine versus placebo. The chain uses TRBV10-2 and TRBJ1-3; the match to TRBD1 covers 8 bases. This TCR came from a person between 18 and 59 years old who received the Ad26.COV2.S COVID-19 vaccine or a placebo. This CDR3 is CASSESPGGRNTIYF. DNA for the CDR3: TGCGCCAGCAGTGAGTCCCCAGGGGGCAGAAACACCATATATTTT.